This TCR beta chain was retrieved from a study of shared clonotypes between healthy human individuals. CDR1 and CDR2 from the germline V gene are ENHRY and SYGVKD. CDR3 length: 15 amino acids. V was shortened by 2 bases and J by 5 bases, with 15 bases between the two germline ends. Sequenced by immunoSEQ multiplex PCR; TCRdb stores in-frame clones only, minus some. The sample lists some 1,600,000 clones; approximately 98% were seen once. This receptor was obtained from a man aged 25-45 years in good health. V usage is TRBV10-3 and J usage is TRBJ2-5; D is tentatively TRBD1 or TRBD2 (5 bases each). The sequencing input was naive CD4+ T cells sorted from blood. The subset denotes: CD45RA+ positively selected. CDR3 DNA: TGTGCCATCAGTGAGGGGGGTCCCCGCGGGGAGACCCAGTACTTC. Protein sequence: CAISEGGPRGETQYF.